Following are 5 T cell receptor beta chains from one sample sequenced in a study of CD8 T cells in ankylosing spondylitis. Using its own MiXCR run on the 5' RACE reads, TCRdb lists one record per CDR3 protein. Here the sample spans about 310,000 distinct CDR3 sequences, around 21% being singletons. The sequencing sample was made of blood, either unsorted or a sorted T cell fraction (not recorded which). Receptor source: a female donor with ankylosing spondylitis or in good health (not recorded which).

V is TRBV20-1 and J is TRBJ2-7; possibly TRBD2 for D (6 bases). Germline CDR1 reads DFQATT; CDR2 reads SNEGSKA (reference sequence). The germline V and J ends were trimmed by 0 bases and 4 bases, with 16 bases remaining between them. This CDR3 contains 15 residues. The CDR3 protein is CSARDGVGGLYEQYF. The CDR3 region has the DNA TGCAGTGCTAGAGATGGGGTCGGGGGACTGTACGAGCAGTACTTC.

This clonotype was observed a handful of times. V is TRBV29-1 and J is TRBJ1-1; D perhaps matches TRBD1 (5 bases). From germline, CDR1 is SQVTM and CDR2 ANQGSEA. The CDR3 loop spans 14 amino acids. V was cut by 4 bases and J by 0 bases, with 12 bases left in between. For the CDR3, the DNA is TGCAGCGTTGCGAAGGGACGGATGAACACTGAAGCTTTCTTT. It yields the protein CSVAKGRMNTEAFF.

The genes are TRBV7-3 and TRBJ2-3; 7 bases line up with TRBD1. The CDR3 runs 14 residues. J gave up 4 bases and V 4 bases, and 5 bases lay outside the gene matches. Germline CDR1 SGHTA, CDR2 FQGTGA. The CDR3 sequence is CASSSTGSPDTQYF. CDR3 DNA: TGTGCCAGCAGCTCGACAGGGAGTCCAGATACGCAGTATTTT.

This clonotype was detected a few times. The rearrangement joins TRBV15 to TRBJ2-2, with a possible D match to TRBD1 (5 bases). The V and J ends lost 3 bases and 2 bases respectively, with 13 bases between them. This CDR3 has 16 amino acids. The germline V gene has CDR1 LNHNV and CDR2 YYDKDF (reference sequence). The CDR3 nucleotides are TGTGCCACCAGCAGGGGGCTCGGGCCCAACACCGGGGAGCTGTTTTTT. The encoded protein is CATSRGLGPNTGELFF.

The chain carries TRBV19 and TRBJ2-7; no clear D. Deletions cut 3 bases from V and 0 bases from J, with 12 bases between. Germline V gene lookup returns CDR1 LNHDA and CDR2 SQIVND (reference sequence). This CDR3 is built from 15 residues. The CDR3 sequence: CASSIQIGSSYEQYF. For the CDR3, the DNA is TGTGCCAGTAGTATTCAAATAGGATCCTCCTACGAGCAGTACTTC.